A selection of T cell receptor beta chains follows, all from one sample in a study of CD8 T cells in Susac syndrome. From the immunoSEQ multiplex PCR reads, TCRdb called clonotypes with MiXCR, one entry per CDR3 protein. The sample gives about 210,000 distinct CDR3 sequences, roughly 96% of which show up once; 0.08% to 0.095% is in the top ten. The sequenced material came from CD4+ T cells from PBMCs. All receptors derive from a human donor with multiple sclerosis. Each CDR3 is given with its conserved first and last residue. A D gene is named only where the DNA matches it firmly. Only part of the rows carry a size: once, few, many, or a class if the clone is expanded.

V,J,length,size,D,DNA,CDR3
TRBV27,TRBJ2-7,15,.,TRBD1,TGTGCCAGCAGATCAGACAGGGGTACCTCCTACGAGCAGTACTTC,CASRSDRGTSYEQYF
TRBV7-3,TRBJ2-6,16,once,.,TGTGCCAGCAGCCCGGGACCGCGCTCTGGGGCCAACGTCCTGACTTTC,CASSPGPRSGANVLTF
TRBV29-1,TRBJ2-7,12,.,.,TGCAGCGTTGAAGTCGACGGATACGAGCAGTACTTC,CSVEVDGYEQYF
TRBV20-1,TRBJ2-5,14,.,TRBD1,TGCAGTGCTGCCCCTTTGACAGGGACGGAGACCCAGTACTTC,CSAAPLTGTETQYF
TRBV15,TRBJ1-1,13,.,.,TGTGCCACCAGCACAGACATGAACACTGAAGCTTTCTTT,CATSTDMNTEAFF
TRBV9,TRBJ2-3,13,.,.,TGTGCCAGCAGCGAGAGGGGGGTGGATACGCAGTATTTT,CASSERGVDTQYF
TRBV15,TRBJ2-1,19,.,TRBD2,TGTGCCACCAGCACAAAGACTAGCGGAAGCTTGAGCTCCTACAATGAGCAGTTCTTC,CATSTKTSGSLSSYNEQFF
TRBV3-1,TRBJ2-1,15,.,.,TGTGCCAGCAGCCAGGGCGGGGAGCTTCATCTGAAGCAGTTCTTC,CASSQGGELHLKQFF
TRBV5-1,TRBJ2-1,15,.,.,TGCGCCAGCAGCCCACCCTTAAGCTCCTACAATGAGCAGTTCTTC,CASSPPLSSYNEQFF
TRBV11-1,TRBJ2-5,13,.,TRBD1,TGTGCCAGCAGCGACAGGGTCCAAGAGACCCAGTACTTC,CASSDRVQETQYF
TRBV30,TRBJ2-7,13,.,.,TGTGCCTGCACCCGGGACTCCGCCTACGAGCAGTACTTC,CACTRDSAYEQYF
TRBV2,TRBJ2-1,14,.,.,TGTGCCAGCAGTATCAGACAGTTCTACAATGAGCAGTTCTTC,CASSIRQFYNEQFF
TRBV29-1,TRBJ1-1,12,.,TRBD1,TGCAGCGTTTGGGACAGACAACGTGAAGCTTTCTTT,CSVWDRQREAFF
TRBV6-1,TRBJ2-4,17,.,TRBD1,TGTGCCAGCAGTCCCCCGGGACAGGGACTAGCCAAAAACATTCAGTACTTC,CASSPPGQGLAKNIQYF
TRBV7-9,TRBJ1-1,15,.,.,TGTGCCAGCAGCGTATACGGGGGGAGTAGCACTGAAGCTTTCTTT,CASSVYGGSSTEAFF
TRBV2,TRBJ2-1,14,.,TRBD2,TGTGCCAGCACAATGCGGGAGGGTTGGGATGAGCAGTTCTTC,CASTMREGWDEQFF
TRBV30,TRBJ2-7,12,.,.,TGTGCCTGTCAGACATCCTCCTACGAGCAGTACTTC,CACQTSSYEQYF
TRBV20-1,TRBJ2-3,13,.,.,TGCAGTGCTAGGGGCGGGGGCACAGATACGCAGTATTTT,CSARGGGTDTQYF
TRBV20-1,TRBJ1-4,13,once,.,TGCAGTGCTAGAGACCCGTGGGATGAAAAACTGTTTTTT,CSARDPWDEKLFF
TRBV27,TRBJ2-7,16,.,TRBD1,TGTGCCAGTCCTCACCGGCACCCAGGGGACAGCCACGAGCAGTACTTC,CASPHRHPGDSHEQYF
TRBV27,TRBJ2-4,14,.,TRBD2,TGTGCCAGCAGTTTATCATCTAGCGGGGGCATTCAGTACTTC,CASSLSSSGGIQYF
TRBV7-3,TRBJ1-1,12,.,.,TGTGCCAGCAGCCAGTCCCCCACTGAAGCTTTCTTT,CASSQSPTEAFF
TRBV29-1,TRBJ2-1,13,once,.,TGCAGCGTTCCGGGGGCACAGGTGTATGAGCAGTTCTTC,CSVPGAQVYEQFF
TRBV7-9,TRBJ1-2,13,.,.,TGTGCCAGCAGCTTAGTGGAAACCTATGGCTACACCTTC,CASSLVETYGYTF
TRBV5-1,TRBJ2-3,13,.,TRBD2,TGCGCCAGTTCAGGACTAGCGGCAGTCACGCAGTATTTT,CASSGLAAVTQYF
TRBV29-1,TRBJ1-2,13,.,TRBD1,TGCAGCGTCGGGACAGGGATAGCAGCTGGCTACACCTTC,CSVGTGIAAGYTF
TRBV29-1,TRBJ1-2,15,.,TRBD1,TGCAGCGTTGGCGGACCGGACAGGGTTTTCAATGGCTACACCTTC,CSVGGPDRVFNGYTF
TRBV9,TRBJ2-1,18,.,TRBD2,TGTGCCAGCAGCGCCCCCCCGTTGGGCGGGGGGCAGGTCAATGAGCAGTTCTTC,CASSAPPLGGGQVNEQFF
TRBV20-1,TRBJ1-5,13,once,TRBD1,TGCAGTGCATTGACAGGGGGCAATCAGCCCCAGCATTTT,CSALTGGNQPQHF
TRBV5-6,TRBJ2-5,14,.,.,TGTGCCAGCAGCTCCCTGACGTTACAAGAGACCCAGTACTTC,CASSSLTLQETQYF
TRBV30,TRBJ1-5,14,.,.,TGTGCCTGGAGTATGCTGTCTAGCAATCAGCCCCAGCATTTT,CAWSMLSSNQPQHF